This entry features one T cell receptor (beta chain) sequence. Germline trimming cut 5 bases from V and 5 bases from J; bases unmatched to any gene: 9. The CDR3 sequence is 15 residues long. Looked up from germline, CDR1 is DFQATT and CDR2 is SNEGSKA (reference sequence). These data originate in a study of T cell repertoires in cytomegalovirus infection. TCRdb reprocessed the reads via MiXCR and lists one record per CDR3 protein. The data show around 490,000 distinct CDR3 sequences, around 27% seen once. The source of this sequence is a human donor in good health (CMV status not recorded). Some clones in this sample may be carry-over from other donors' samples. Sequenced material: PBMCs. The rearrangement joins TRBV20-1 to TRBJ1-6; the match to TRBD1 covers 7 bases. CDR3 residues: CSACDRADDNSPLHF. The CDR3 DNA is TGCAGTGCTTGTGACAGGGCAGACGATAATTCACCCCTCCACTTT.